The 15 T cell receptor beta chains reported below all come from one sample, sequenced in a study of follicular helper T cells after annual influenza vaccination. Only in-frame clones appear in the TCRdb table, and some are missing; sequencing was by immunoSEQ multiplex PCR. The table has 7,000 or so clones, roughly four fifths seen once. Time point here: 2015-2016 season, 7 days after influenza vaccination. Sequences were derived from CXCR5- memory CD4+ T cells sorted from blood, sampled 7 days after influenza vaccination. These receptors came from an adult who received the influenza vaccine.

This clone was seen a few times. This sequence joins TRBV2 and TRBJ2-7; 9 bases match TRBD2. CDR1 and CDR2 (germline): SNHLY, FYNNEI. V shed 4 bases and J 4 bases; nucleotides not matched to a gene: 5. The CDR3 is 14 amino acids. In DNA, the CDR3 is TGTGCCAGCAGTGTAGAGCGGGAGGCATACGAGCAGTACTTC. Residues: CASSVEREAYEQYF.

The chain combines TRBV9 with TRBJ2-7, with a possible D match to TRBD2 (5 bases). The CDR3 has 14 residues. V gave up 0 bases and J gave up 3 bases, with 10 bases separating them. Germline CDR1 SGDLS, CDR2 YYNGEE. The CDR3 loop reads CASSVGETRYEQYF. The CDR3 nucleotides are TGTGCCAGCAGCGTAGGGGAGACTCGCTACGAGCAGTACTTC.

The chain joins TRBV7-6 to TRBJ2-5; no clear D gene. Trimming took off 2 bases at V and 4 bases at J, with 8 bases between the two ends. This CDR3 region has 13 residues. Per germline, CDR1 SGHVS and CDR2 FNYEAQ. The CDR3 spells CASSLKIGETQYF. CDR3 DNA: TGTGCCAGCAGCTTAAAGATTGGAGAGACCCAGTACTTC.

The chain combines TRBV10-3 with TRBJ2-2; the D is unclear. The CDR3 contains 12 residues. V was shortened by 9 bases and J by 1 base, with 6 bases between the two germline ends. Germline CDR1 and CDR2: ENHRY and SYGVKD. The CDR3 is CAIHGNTGELFF. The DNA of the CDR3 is TGTGCCATACACGGGAACACCGGGGAGCTGTTTTTT.

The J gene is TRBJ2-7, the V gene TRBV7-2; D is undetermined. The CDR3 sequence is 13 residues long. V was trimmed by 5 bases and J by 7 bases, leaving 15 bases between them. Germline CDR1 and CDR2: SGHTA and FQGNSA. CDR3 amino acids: CASSPEALWEQYF. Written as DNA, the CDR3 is TGTGCCAGCAGCCCCGAGGCTTTGTGGGAGCAGTACTTC.

CDR3 residues: CASSPISDTQYF. The CDR3 DNA sequence: TGTGCCAGCAGCCCCATCTCAGATACGCAGTATTTT. This chain uses TRBV7-6 with TRBJ2-3; D unclear. This CDR3 has 12 residues. V lost 5 bases, J lost 4 bases, and 7 bases lay in between. Germline V gives CDR1 SGHVS, CDR2 FNYEAQ.

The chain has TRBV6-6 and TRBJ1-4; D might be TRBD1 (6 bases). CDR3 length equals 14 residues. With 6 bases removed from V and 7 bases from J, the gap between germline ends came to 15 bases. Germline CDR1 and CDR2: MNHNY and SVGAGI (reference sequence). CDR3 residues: CASSAGTWAEKLFF. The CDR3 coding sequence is TGTGCCAGCAGCGCCGGGACATGGGCTGAAAAACTGTTTTTT.

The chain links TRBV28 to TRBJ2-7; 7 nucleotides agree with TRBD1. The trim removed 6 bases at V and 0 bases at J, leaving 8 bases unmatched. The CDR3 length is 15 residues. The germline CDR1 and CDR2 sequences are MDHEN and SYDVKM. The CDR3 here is CASRNRGAGSYEQYF. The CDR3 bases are TGTGCCAGCAGGAACAGGGGCGCCGGCTCCTACGAGCAGTACTTC.

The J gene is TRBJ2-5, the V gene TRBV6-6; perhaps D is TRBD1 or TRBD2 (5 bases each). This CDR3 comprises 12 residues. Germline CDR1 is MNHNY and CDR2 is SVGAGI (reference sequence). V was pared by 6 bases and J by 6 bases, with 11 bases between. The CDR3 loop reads CASSPGSQTQYF. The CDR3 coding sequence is TGTGCCAGCAGCCCAGGGAGTCAGACCCAGTACTTC.

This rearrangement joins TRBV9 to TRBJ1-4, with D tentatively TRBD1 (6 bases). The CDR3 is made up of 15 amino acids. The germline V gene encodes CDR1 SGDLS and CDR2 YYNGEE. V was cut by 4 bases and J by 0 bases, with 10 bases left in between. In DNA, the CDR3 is TGTGCCAGCAGCTTAGGACAGACAACTAATGAAAAACTGTTTTTT. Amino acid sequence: CASSLGQTTNEKLFF.

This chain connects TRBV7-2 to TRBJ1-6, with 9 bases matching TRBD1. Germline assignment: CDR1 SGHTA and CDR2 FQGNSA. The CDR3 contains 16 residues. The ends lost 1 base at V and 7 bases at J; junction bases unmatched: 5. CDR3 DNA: TGTGCCAGCAGCTTAGGACAGGGGGGGACGAATTCACCCCTCCACTTT. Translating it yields CASSLGQGGTNSPLHF.

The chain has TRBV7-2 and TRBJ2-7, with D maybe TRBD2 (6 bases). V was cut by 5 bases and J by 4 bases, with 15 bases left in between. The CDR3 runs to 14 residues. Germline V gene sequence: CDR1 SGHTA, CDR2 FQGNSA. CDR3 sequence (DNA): TGTGCCAGCAGCCCAAACCCCGGAGGGTACGAGCAGTACTTC. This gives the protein CASSPNPGGYEQYF. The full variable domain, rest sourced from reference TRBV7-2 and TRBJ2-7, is GAGVSQSPSNKVTEKGKDVELRCDPISGHTALYWYRQSLGQGLEFLIYFQGNSAPDKSGLPSDRFSAERTGGSVSTLTIQRTQQEDSAVYLCASSPNPGGYEQYFGPGTRLTVT.

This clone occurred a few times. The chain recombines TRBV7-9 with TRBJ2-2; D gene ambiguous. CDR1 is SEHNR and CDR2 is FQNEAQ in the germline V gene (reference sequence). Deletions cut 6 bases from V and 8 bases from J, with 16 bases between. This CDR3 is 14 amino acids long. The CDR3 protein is CASRRDSSAGELFF. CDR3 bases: TGTGCCAGCAGACGCGACTCTTCGGCAGGGGAGCTGTTTTTT.

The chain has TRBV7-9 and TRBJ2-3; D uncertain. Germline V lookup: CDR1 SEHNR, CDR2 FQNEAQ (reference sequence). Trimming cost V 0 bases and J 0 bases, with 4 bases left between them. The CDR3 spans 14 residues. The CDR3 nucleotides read TGTGCCAGCAGCTTAGCCGCGAGCACAGATACGCAGTATTTT. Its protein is CASSLAASTDTQYF. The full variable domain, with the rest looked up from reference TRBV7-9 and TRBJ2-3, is DTGVSQNPRHKITKRGQNVTFRCDPISEHNRLYWYRQTLGQGPEFLTYFQNEAQLEKSRLLSDRFSAERPKGSFSTLEIQRTEQGDSAMYLCASSLAASTDTQYFGPGTRLTVL.

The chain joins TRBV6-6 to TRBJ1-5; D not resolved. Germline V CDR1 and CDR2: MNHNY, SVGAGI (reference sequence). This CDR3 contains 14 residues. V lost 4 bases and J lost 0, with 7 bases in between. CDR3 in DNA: TGTGCCAGCAGTTTGCAGAATAGCAATCAGCCCCAGCATTTT. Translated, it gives CASSLQNSNQPQHF.